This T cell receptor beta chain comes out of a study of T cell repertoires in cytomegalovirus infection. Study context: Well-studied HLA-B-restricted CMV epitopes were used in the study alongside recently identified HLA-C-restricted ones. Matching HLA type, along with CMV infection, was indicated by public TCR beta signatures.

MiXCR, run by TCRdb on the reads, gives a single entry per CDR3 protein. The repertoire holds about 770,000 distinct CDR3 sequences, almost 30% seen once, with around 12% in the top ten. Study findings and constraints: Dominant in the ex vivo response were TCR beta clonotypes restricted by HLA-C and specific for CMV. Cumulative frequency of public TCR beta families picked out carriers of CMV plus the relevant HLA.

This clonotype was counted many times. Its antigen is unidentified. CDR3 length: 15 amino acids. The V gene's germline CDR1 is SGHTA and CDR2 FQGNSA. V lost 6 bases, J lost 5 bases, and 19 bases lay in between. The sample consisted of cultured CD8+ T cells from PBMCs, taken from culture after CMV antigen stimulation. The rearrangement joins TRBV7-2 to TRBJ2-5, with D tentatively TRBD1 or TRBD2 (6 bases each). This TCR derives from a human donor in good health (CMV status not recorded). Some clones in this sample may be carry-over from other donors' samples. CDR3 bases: TGTGCCAGCAGAAGTGGGATAGGGGGGCACGAGACCCAGTACTTC. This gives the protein CASRSGIGGHETQYF.